These T cell receptor beta chains were read from a single sample in a study of T cells after yellow fever vaccination. TCRdb passed the 5' RACE reads through MiXCR, listing each CDR3 protein once. The profile shows 200,000 to 300,000 distinct CDR3 sequences, less than 7.5% of them singletons. The sequencing here drew on CD4+ T cells sorted from PBMCs, taken on the day of the yellow fever booster vaccination. These receptors originate from a man younger than 45 who received the YFV17D yellow fever vaccine. The CDR3 runs from the conserved cysteine through the conserved F or W. The order of the fields is J gene, D gene, clone size, V gene, CDR3 DNA, CDR3 protein. D genes are given only for firm matches. Clone size is shown for a subset of rows, as once, few, many or a class of expanded clone.

TRBJ2-5	NA	NA	TRBV21-1	TGTGCCAGCAGCAACCAGACAGGGGGAGAGACCCAGTACTTC	CASSNQTGGETQYF
TRBJ2-4	TRBD2	few	TRBV6-5	TGTGCCTCCGGGGGAGGGGAAAACATTCAGTACTTC	CASGGGENIQYF
TRBJ2-1	TRBD2	many	TRBV7-9	TGTGCCAGCAGCGACTCAGCGGGAGTCGATGAGCAGTTCTTC	CASSDSAGVDEQFF
TRBJ2-2	TRBD2	few	TRBV6-4	TGTGCCAGCAGTGACCCTAGACTAGCGGGAGATAGTGCCGGGGAGCTGTTTTTT	CASSDPRLAGDSAGELFF
TRBJ2-3	NA	few	TRBV18	TGTGCCAGCTCACATCGAAGAGGGAGCACAGATACGCAGTATTTT	CASSHRRGSTDTQYF
TRBJ2-1	NA	many	TRBV12-2	TGTGCAAGCCGGCCGCGCTGGGTGAGCTCCTACAATGAGCAGTTCTTC	CASRPRWVSSYNEQFF
TRBJ2-3	TRBD2	NA	TRBV11-1	TGTGCCAGCAGCTTCGGGCTAGCGGGAGGCGCAAGCACAGATACGCAGTATTTT	CASSFGLAGGASTDTQYF
TRBJ2-2	TRBD1	many	TRBV20-1	TGCAGTGCTAGTAATTTCAAAGGGACAGGGACGGGAAGGGAGCTGTTTTTT	CSASNFKGTGTGRELFF
TRBJ1-2	TRBD1	few	TRBV20-1	TGCAGTGCTAGAGGGACAGGCTATGGCTACACCTTC	CSARGTGYGYTF
TRBJ2-1	TRBD2	few	TRBV24-1	TGTGCCACCATTAGCACCGGGACTAGCGGGAGGGAACTCTCCTACAATGAGCAGTTCTTC	CATISTGTSGRELSYNEQFF
TRBJ2-1	NA	few	TRBV7-2	TGTGCCAGCAGCTCTACTCGGGGTGAATACAATGAGCAGTTCTTC	CASSSTRGEYNEQFF
TRBJ2-7	NA	many	TRBV6-5	TGTGCCAGCAGAAACATGAACGAGCAGTACTTC	CASRNMNEQYF
TRBJ2-1	NA	NA	TRBV10-2	TGCGCCAGCAGTACTTACAAAAGGGCGGTACCCCATGAGCAGTTCTTC	CASSTYKRAVPHEQFF
TRBJ1-2	NA	few	TRBV6-1	TGTGCCAGCAGTGGGATGAAGGCCCCCTATGGCTACACCTTC	CASSGMKAPYGYTF
TRBJ2-5	NA	many	TRBV6-6	TGTGCCAGCAGTTCCGTACAAGAGACCCAGTACTTC	CASSSVQETQYF
TRBJ2-5	TRBD2	NA	TRBV7-9	TGTGCCAGCAGCTTAGAACTAGCGGGAGCTGGCGAGACCCAGTACTTC	CASSLELAGAGETQYF
TRBJ2-1	NA	NA	TRBV6-5	TGTGTCAGCAGTTACTCGGGCGCTCGGGCCGGCAATGAGCAGTTCTTC	CVSSYSGARAGNEQFF
TRBJ2-5	TRBD1	NA	TRBV19	TGTGCCACCAGACAGGGGTTGGAGACCCAGTACTTC	CATRQGLETQYF
TRBJ1-6	NA	many	TRBV7-9	TGTGCCAGCAGCAGGGACTCTAGCTCCTATAATTCACCCCTCCACTTT	CASSRDSSSYNSPLHF
TRBJ2-3	NA	NA	TRBV3-1	TGTGCCAGCAGCCTCCGACGAGATACGCAGTATTTT	CASSLRRDTQYF
TRBJ2-7	NA	NA	TRBV12-3/TRBV12-4	TGTGCCAGCAGTTTACCACCACAGCGGGAGCAGTACTTC	CASSLPPQREQYF
TRBJ2-1	NA	many	TRBV23-1	TGCGCCAGCGTTCCCGAGGTTGACTTGGACAATGAGCAGTTCTTC	CASVPEVDLDNEQFF
TRBJ2-2	NA	many	TRBV3-1	TGTGCCAGCAGCCAGGCCTTAACCGGGGAGCTGTTTTTT	CASSQALTGELFF
TRBJ2-1	NA	few	TRBV20-1	TGCAGTGCTAGACTGGGGGCGTACAATGAGCAGTTCTTC	CSARLGAYNEQFF
TRBJ2-2	NA	NA	TRBV7-2	TGTGCCAGCAGCTTAGATGGCCAGATCACCGGGGAGCTGTTTTTT	CASSLDGQITGELFF
TRBJ2-1	NA	few	TRBV5-1	TGCGCCAGCAGCCCCCAGGGTACTCATGAGCAGTTCTTC	CASSPQGTHEQFF
TRBJ2-2	TRBD1	few	TRBV4-3	TGCGCCAGCAGCCCCGCGGACAGGGCCGCCGGGGAGCTGTTTTTT	CASSPADRAAGELFF
TRBJ1-1	NA	many	TRBV12-3/TRBV12-4	TGTGCCAGCAGTTTAACAGGCCGGAACACTGAAGCTTTCTTT	CASSLTGRNTEAFF
TRBJ2-1	TRBD2	few	TRBV7-2	TGTGCCAGCAGCTTACTAGCGGGAGCTAACAATGAGCAGTTCTTC	CASSLLAGANNEQFF
TRBJ2-1	TRBD2	many	TRBV5-1	TGCGCCAGCAGCTCTCCGGGCCCCCAGGGAGGGGAGCAGTTCTTC	CASSSPGPQGGEQFF
TRBJ2-4	TRBD1	many	TRBV29-1	TGCAGCGTTGTAGGATCCGGGACAGGGAAAAACATTCAGTACTTC	CSVVGSGTGKNIQYF
TRBJ2-3	NA	many	TRBV7-2	TGTGCCAGCACCCCCCGGACAGATACGCAGTATTTT	CASTPRTDTQYF
TRBJ2-7	NA	many	TRBV18	TGTGCCAGCTCACCACGGGACTCCTCCTACGAGCAGTACTTC	CASSPRDSSYEQYF
TRBJ2-7	TRBD2	many	TRBV5-5	TGTGCCAGCAGCCCCCCCTTGACTAGCGTGACCTACGAGCAGTACTTC	CASSPPLTSVTYEQYF
TRBJ2-3	TRBD1	many	TRBV20-1	TGCAGTGCTACCGGGACAGGTGGGCCGGATACGCAGTATTTT	CSATGTGGPDTQYF
TRBJ2-7	NA	many	TRBV20-1	TGCAGTGCTAAGGGGAGCATGACCTACGAGCAGTACTTC	CSAKGSMTYEQYF
TRBJ2-5	NA	NA	TRBV24-1	TGTGCCACCAGTGATGTGCCGGGGGCGAGGGAGACCCAGTACTTC	CATSDVPGARETQYF
TRBJ1-2	NA	NA	TRBV5-1	TGCGCCAGCAGCTTGGACCCCGTCAGTGGCTACACCTTC	CASSLDPVSGYTF
TRBJ2-2	TRBD2	many	TRBV5-1	TGCGCCAGCAGCTCTAATGCGGGGGGACTCACCGGGGAGCTGTTTTTT	CASSSNAGGLTGELFF
TRBJ2-5	NA	few	TRBV7-9	TGTGCCAGCCGCCAGAGGGAGGAGACCCAGTACTTC	CASRQREETQYF
TRBJ2-7	NA	few	TRBV5-1	TGCGCCAGCAGCTTGCGGCTGACTCCCTACGAGCAGTACTTC	CASSLRLTPYEQYF
TRBJ1-1	NA	few	TRBV12-3/TRBV12-4	TGTGCCAGCAGAATGGCTACTGAAGCTTTCTTT	CASRMATEAFF
TRBJ2-2	NA	many	TRBV20-1	TGCAGTGCTAGTAGTCCCGTTAGCACCGGGGAGCTGTTTTTT	CSASSPVSTGELFF
TRBJ2-2	NA	many	TRBV5-1	TGCGCCAGCAGCCCGGAGACAGCTTTAACCGGGGAGCTGTTTTTT	CASSPETALTGELFF
TRBJ2-7	NA	many	TRBV20-1	TGCAGTGCTAGTGAGGGTTCCTACGAGCAGTACTTC	CSASEGSYEQYF
TRBJ1-2	TRBD1	NA	TRBV15	TGTGCCACCAGCAGAGATGTACAGGGGTATGGCTACACCTTC	CATSRDVQGYGYTF
TRBJ2-1	TRBD1	many	TRBV7-9	TGTGCCAGCAGCATTGGACAGGGATTCCATGAGCAGTTCTTC	CASSIGQGFHEQFF
TRBJ2-2	TRBD1	NA	TRBV7-2	TGTGCCAGCAGTCCCCGGGACAGGGGGTCCGGGGAGCTGTTTTTT	CASSPRDRGSGELFF
TRBJ2-3	TRBD1	many	TRBV29-1	TGCAGCGGGACAGGGCTGGGGTCAGATACGCAGTATTTT	CSGTGLGSDTQYF
TRBJ1-2	NA	NA	TRBV3-1	TGTGCCAGCAGCCAAGGAGGGGAGTATGGCTACACCTTC	CASSQGGEYGYTF
TRBJ2-7	NA	NA	TRBV12-3/TRBV12-4	TGTGCCAGCAGCCGAATCTCCTACGAGCAGTACTTC	CASSRISYEQYF
TRBJ2-7	NA	many	TRBV27	TGTGCCAGCGGGATTTTCGGGGGACCCTCCTACGAGCAGTACTTC	CASGIFGGPSYEQYF
TRBJ1-5	NA	many	TRBV20-1	TGCAGTGCTAAGTCTGGGGGCAATCAGCCCCAGCATTTT	CSAKSGGNQPQHF
TRBJ2-3	NA	many	TRBV20-1	TGCAGTGCTAGAGTTGGGCCAGATACGCAGTATTTT	CSARVGPDTQYF
TRBJ2-1	NA	many	TRBV12-3/TRBV12-4	TGTGCCAGCAGTCCGTCCGGAAGCAATGAGCAGTTCTTC	CASSPSGSNEQFF